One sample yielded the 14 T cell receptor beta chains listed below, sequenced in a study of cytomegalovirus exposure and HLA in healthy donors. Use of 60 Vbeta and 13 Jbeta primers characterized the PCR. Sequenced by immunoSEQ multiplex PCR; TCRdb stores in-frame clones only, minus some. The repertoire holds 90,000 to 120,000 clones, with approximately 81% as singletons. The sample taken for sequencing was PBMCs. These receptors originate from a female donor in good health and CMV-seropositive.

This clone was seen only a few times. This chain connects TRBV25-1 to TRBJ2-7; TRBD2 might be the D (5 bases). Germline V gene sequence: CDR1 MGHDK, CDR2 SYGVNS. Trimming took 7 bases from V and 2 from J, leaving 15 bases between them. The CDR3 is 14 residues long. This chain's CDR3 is CASTHRGLPYEQYF. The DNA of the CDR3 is TGTGCCAGCACCCACCGGGGATTACCCTACGAGCAGTACTTC.

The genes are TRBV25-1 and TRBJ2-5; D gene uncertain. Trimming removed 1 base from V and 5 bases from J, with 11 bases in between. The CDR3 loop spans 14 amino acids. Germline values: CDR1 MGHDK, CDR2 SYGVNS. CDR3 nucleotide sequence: TGTGCCAGCAGTGAATTTCAGGATTGGGAGACCCAGTACTTC. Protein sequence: CASSEFQDWETQYF.

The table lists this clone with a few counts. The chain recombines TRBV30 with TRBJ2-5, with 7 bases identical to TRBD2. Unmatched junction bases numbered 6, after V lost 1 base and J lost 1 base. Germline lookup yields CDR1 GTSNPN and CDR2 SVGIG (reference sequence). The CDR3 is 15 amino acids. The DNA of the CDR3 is TGTGCCTGGAGTGACCCGACTAGCCGCCAAGAGACCCAGTACTTC. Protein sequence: CAWSDPTSRQETQYF.

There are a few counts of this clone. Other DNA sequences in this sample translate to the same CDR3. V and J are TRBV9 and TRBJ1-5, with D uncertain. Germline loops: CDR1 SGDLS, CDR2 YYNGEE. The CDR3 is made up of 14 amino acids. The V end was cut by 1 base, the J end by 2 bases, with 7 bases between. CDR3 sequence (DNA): TGTGCCAGCAGCGTAACTGGAGGCAATCAGCCCCAGCATTTT. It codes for CASSVTGGNQPQHF.

CDR3 nucleotides: TGCAGCGTTCCGGTCACTAGCGGGAGCTCCTACAATGAGCAGTTCTTC. Its protein is CSVPVTSGSSYNEQFF. This chain uses TRBV29-1 with TRBJ2-1; 11 bases agree with TRBD2. This CDR3 is 16 amino acids long. CDR1 is SQVTM, CDR2 ANQGSEA, per germline. The trim removed 5 bases at V and 0 bases at J, leaving 6 bases unmatched.

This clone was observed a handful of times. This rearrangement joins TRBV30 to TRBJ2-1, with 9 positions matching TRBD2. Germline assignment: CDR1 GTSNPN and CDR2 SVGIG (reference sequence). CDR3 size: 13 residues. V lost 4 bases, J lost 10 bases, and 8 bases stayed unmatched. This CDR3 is CAWKRGRALEQFF. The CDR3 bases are TGTGCCTGGAAACGCGGGAGGGCCCTCGAGCAGTTCTTC.

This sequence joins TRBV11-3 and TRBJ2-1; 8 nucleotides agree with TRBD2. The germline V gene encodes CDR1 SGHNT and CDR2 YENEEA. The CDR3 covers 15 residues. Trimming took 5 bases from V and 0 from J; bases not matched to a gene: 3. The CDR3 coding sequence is TGTGCCAGCAGCAAAAGCGGGAGCTCCTACAATGAGCAGTTCTTC. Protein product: CASSKSGSSYNEQFF. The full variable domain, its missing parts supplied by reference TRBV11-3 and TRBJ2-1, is EAGVVQSPRYKIIEKKQPVAFWCNPISGHNTLYWYLQNLGQGPELLIRYENEEAVDDSQLPKDRFSAERLKGVDSTLKIQPAELGDSAVYLCASSKSGSSYNEQFFGPGTRLTVL.

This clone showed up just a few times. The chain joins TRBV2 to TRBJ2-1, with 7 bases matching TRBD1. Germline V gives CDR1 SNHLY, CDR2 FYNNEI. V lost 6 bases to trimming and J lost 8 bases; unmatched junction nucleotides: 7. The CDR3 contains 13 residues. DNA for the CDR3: TGTGCCAGCAGCGGACAGGTTAGCTATGAGCAGTTCTTC. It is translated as CASSGQVSYEQFF.

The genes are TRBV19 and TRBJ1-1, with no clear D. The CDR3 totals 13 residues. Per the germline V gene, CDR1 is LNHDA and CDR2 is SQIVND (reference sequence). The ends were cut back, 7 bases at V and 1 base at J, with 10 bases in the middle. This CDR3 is CASTERGNTEAFF. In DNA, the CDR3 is TGTGCCAGTACCGAACGGGGGAACACTGAAGCTTTCTTT.

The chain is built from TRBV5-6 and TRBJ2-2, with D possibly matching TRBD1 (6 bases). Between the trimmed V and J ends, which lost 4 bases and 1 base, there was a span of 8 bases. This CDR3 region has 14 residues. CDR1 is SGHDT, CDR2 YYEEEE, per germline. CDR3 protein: CASSETGNTGELFF. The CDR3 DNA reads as TGTGCCAGCAGCGAGACAGGGAACACCGGGGAGCTGTTTTTT.

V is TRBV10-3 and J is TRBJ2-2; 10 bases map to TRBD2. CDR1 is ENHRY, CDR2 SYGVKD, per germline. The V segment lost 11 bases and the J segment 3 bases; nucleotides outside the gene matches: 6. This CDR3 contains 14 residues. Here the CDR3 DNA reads TGTGCCGGGGGAGCGGGAGGGGACACCGGGGAGCTGTTTTTT. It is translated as CAGGAGGDTGELFF.

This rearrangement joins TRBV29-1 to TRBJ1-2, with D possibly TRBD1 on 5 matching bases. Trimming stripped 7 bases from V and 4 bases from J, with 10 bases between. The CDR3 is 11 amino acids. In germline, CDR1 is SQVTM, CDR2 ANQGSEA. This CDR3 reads CSGSTGYGYTF. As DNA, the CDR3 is TGCAGCGGGTCTACAGGCTATGGCTACACCTTC. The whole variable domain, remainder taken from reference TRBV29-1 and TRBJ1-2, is SAVISQKPSRDICQRGTSLTIQCQVDSQVTMMFWYRQQPGQSLTLIATANQGSEATYESGFVIDKFPISRPNLTFSTLTVSNMSPEDSSIYLCSGSTGYGYTFGSGTRLTVV.

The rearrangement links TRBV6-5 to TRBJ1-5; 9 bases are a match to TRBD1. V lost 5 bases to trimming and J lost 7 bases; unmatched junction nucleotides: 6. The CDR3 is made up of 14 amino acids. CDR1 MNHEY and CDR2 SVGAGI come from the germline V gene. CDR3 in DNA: TGTGCCAGCAGTGAGACAGGGGGATGGCAGCCCCAGCATTTT. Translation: CASSETGGWQPQHF.

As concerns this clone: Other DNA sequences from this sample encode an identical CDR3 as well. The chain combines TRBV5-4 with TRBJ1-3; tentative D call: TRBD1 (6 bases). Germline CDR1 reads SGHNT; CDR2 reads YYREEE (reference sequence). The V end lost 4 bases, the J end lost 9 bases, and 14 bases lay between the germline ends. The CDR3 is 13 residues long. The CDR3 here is CASSRQGSGTIYF. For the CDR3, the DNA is TGTGCCAGCAGCCGGCAGGGGAGTGGCACCATATATTTT.